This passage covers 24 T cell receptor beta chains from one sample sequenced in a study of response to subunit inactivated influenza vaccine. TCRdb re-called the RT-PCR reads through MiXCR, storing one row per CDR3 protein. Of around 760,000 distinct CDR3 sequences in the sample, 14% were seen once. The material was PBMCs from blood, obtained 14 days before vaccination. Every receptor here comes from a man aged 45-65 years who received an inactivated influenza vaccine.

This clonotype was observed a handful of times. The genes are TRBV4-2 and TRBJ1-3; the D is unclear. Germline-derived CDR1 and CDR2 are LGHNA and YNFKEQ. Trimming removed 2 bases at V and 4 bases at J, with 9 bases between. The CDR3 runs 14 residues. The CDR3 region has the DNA TGTGCCAGCAGCCAATTCCAGCCAGGAAACACCATATATTTT. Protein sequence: CASSQFQPGNTIYF.

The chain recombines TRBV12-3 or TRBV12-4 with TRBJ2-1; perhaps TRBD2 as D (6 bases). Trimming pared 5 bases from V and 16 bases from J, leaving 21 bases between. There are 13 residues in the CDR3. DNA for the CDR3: TGTGCCAGCAGTGGATGGGACTCCCGAACGGGATTCTTC. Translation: CASSGWDSRTGFF.

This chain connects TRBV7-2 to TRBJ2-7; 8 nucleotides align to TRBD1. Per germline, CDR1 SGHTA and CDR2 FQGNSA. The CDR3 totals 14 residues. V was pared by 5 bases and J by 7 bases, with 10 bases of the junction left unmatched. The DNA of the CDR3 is TGTGCCAGCAGCCGAGGAGTCCGGGACAGGGAGCAGTACTTC. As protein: CASSRGVRDREQYF.

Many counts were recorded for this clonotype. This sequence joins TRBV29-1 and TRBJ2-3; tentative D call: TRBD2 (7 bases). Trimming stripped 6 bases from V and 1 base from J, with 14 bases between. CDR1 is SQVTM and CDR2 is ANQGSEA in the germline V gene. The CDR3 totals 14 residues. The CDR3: CSVGASGRTDTQYF. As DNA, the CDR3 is TGCAGCGTGGGGGCTAGCGGACGCACAGATACGCAGTATTTT.

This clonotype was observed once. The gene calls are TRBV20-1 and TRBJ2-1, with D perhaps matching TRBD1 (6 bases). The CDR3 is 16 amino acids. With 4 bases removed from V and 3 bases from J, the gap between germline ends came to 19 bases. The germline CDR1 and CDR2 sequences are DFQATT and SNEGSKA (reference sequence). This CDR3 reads CSATTLMTGFYNEQFF. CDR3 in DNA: TGCAGTGCTACCACCCTCATGACAGGTTTCTACAATGAGCAGTTCTTC.

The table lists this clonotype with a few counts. CDR3 amino acids: CASSLLGIGTDTQYF. Written as DNA, the CDR3 is TGTGCCAGCAGTTTACTGGGGATCGGAACAGATACGCAGTATTTT. V gene TRBV28 combines with J gene TRBJ2-3; unclear D gene. The length of the CDR3 is 15 residues. V was pared by 2 bases and J by 3 bases, with 12 bases between. The germline V gene encodes CDR1 MDHEN and CDR2 SYDVKM.

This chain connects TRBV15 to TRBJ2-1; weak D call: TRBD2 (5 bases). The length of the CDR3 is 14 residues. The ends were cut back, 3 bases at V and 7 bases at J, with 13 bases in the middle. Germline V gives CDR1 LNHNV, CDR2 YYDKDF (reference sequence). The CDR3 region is CATSSGREGNEQFF. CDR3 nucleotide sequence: TGTGCCACCAGCAGTGGACGGGAAGGGAATGAGCAGTTCTTC. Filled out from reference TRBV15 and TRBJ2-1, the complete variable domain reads DAMVIQNPRYQVTQFGKPVTLSCSQTLNHNVMYWYQQKSSQAPKLLFHYYDKDFNNEADTPDNFQSRRPNTSFCFLDIRSPGLGDTAMYLCATSSGREGNEQFFGPGTRLTVL.

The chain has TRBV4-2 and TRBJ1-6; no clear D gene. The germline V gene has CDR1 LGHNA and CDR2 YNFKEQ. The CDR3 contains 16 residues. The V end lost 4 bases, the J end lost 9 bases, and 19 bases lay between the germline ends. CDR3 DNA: TGTGCCAGCAGCCCCCTGTCCGGGATGGTCGGTTCACCCCTCCACTTT. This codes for CASSPLSGMVGSPLHF.

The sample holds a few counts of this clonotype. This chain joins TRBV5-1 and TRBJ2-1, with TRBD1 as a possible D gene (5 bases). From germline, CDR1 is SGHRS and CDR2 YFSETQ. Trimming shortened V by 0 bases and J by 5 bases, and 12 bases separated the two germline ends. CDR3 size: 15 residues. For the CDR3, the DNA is TGCGCCAGCAGCTTGGGGTGGGGCCCAGACAATGAGCAGTTCTTC. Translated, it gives CASSLGWGPDNEQFF. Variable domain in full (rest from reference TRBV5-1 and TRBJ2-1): KAGVTQTPRYLIKTRGQQVTLSCSPISGHRSVSWYQQTPGQGLQFLFEYFSETQRNKGNFPGRFSGRQFSNSRSEMNVSTLELGDSALYLCASSLGWGPDNEQFFGPGTRLTVL.

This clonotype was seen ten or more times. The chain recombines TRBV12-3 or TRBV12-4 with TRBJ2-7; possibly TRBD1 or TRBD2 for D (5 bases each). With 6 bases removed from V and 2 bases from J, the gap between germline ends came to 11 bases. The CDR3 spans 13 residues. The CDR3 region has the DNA TGTGCCAGCAGGCAAGGGGACCCCTACGAGCAGTACTTC. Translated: CASRQGDPYEQYF.

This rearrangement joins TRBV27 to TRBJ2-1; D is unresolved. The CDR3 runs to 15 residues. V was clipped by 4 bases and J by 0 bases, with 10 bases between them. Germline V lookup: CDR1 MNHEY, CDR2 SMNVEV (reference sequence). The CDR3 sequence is CASSSSTSSYNEQFF. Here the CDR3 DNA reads TGTGCCAGCAGTTCGTCTACGAGCTCCTACAATGAGCAGTTCTTC.

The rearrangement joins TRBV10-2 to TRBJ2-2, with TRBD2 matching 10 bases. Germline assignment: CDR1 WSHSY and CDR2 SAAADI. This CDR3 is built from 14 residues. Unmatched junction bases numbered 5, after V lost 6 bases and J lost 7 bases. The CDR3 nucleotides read TGCGCCAGCAGACCCGAGCGGGGGGGCGGGGAGCTGTTTTTT. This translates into CASRPERGGGELFF.

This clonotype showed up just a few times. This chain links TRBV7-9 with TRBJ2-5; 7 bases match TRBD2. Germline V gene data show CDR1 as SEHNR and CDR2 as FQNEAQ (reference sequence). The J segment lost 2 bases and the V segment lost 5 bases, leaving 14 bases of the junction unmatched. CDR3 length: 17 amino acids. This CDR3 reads CASSPPLAEPRQETQYF. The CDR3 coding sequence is TGTGCCAGCAGCCCTCCGCTAGCGGAACCCCGTCAAGAGACCCAGTACTTC. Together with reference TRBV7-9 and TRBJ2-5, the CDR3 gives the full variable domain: DTGVSQNPRHKITKRGQNVTFRCDPISEHNRLYWYRQTLGQGPEFLTYFQNEAQLEKSRLLSDRFSAERPKGSFSTLEIQRTEQGDSAMYLCASSPPLAEPRQETQYFGPGTRLLVL.

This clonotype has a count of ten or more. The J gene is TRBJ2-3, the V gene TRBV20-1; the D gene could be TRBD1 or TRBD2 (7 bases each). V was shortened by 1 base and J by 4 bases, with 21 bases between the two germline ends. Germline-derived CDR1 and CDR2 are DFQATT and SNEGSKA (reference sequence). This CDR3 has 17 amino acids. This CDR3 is CSARASGGGRYADTQYF. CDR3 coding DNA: TGCAGTGCTAGAGCCTCAGGGGGAGGGCGGTATGCAGATACGCAGTATTTT.

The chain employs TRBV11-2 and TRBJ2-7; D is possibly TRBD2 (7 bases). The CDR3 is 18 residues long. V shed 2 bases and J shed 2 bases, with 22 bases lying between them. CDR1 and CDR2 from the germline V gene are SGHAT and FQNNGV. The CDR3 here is CASSLSIGGGPVTYEQYF. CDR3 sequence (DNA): TGTGCCAGCAGCTTATCTATCGGCGGGGGCCCAGTGACCTACGAGCAGTACTTC. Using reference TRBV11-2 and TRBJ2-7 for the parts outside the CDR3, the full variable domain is EAGVAQSPRYKIIEKRQSVAFWCNPISGHATLYWYQQILGQGPKLLIQFQNNGVVDDSQLPKDRFSAERLKGVDSTLKIQPAKLEDSAVYLCASSLSIGGGPVTYEQYFGPGTRLTVT.

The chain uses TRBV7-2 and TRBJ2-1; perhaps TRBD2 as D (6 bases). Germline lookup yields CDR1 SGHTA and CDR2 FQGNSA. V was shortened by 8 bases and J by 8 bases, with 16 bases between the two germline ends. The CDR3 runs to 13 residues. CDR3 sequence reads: CASRGNPLDEQFF. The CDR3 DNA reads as TGTGCCAGCCGGGGGAACCCGCTGGATGAGCAGTTCTTC.

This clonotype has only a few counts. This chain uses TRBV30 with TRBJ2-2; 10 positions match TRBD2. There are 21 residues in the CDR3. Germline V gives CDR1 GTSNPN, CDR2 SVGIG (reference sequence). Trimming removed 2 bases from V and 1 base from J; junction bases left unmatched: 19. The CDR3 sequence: CAWSSWGVGLAGDLNTGELFF. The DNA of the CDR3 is TGTGCCTGGAGTTCCTGGGGCGTGGGGCTAGCGGGAGACCTGAACACCGGGGAGCTGTTTTTT.

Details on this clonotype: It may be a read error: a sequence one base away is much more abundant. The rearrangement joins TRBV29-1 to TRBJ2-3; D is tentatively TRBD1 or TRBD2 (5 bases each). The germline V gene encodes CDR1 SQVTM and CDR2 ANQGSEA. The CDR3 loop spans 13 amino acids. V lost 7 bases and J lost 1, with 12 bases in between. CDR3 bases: TGCAGCGCGACGGGACGGCGCACAGATACGCAGTATTTT. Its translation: CSATGRRTDTQYF.

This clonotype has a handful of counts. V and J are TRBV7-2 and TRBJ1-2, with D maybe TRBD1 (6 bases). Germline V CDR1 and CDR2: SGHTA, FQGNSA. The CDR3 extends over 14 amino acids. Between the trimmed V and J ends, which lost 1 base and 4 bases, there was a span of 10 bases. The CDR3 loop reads CASSLDREFYGYTF. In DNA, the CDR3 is TGTGCCAGCAGCTTAGACAGGGAGTTCTATGGCTACACCTTC.

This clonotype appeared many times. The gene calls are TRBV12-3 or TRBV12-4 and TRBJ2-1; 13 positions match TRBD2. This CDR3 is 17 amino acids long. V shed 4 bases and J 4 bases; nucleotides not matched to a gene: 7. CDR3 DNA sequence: TGTGCCAGCAGTTCTCAAACGGGACTAGCGGGATACAATGAGCAGTTCTTC. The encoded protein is CASSSQTGLAGYNEQFF.

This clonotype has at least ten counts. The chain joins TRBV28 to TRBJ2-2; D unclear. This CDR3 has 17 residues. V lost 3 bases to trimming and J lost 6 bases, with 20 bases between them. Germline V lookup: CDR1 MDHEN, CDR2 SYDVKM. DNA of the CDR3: TGTGCCAGCAGTTTGGGCACTTTCCCCTTCACACCCGGGGAGCTGTTTTTT. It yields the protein CASSLGTFPFTPGELFF.

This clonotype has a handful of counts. The CDR3 sequence is CASSRLSEPNSPLHF. The CDR3, as DNA: TGTGCCAGCAGTAGGCTGTCGGAGCCTAATTCACCCCTCCACTTT. V gene TRBV6-1 combines with J gene TRBJ1-6, with no clear D. The CDR3 runs to 15 residues. Germline CDR1 reads MNHNS; CDR2 reads SASEGT. Trimming stripped 5 bases from V and 6 bases from J, with 14 bases between.

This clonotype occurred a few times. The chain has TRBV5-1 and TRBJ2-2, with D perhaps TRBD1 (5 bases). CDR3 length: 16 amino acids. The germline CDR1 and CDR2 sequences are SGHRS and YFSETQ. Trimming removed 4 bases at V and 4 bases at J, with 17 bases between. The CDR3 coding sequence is TGCGCCAGCAGCCAAGACGCCGACAGAGGCACCGGGGAGCTGTTTTTT. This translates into CASSQDADRGTGELFF.

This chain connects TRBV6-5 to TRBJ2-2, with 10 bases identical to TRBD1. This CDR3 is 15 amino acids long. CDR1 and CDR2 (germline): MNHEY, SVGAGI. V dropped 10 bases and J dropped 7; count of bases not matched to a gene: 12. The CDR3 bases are TGTGCCACCAATTTTGGGACAGGGGTTGGCGGGGAGCTGTTTTTT. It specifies CATNFGTGVGGELFF.